These 10 T cell receptor beta chains were all obtained from the same sample, sequenced in a study of T cell repertoires in cytomegalovirus infection. TCRdb reprocessed the reads via MiXCR and lists one record per CDR3 protein. The sample yields just under 550,000 distinct CDR3 sequences, more than 20% seen once. Specimen: PBMCs. All receptors derive from a human donor in good health (CMV status not recorded). Some clones in this sample may be carry-over from other donors' samples.

This clonotype appeared a few times. The chain has TRBV5-5 and TRBJ1-5, with a tentative D call TRBD1 (6 bases). The CDR3 has 14 residues. V gave up 5 bases and J gave up 3 bases, with 12 bases separating them. Germline-derived CDR1 and CDR2 are SGHKS and YYEKEE (reference sequence). The CDR3 DNA reads TGTGCCAGCAGGGTGGACAGTAACAATCAGCCCCAGCATTTT. Its translation: CASRVDSNNQPQHF.

This clonotype was observed a single time. The conserved closing phenylalanine or tryptophan is absent in this CDR3, likely reflecting a read error. The chain recombines TRBV12-3 or TRBV12-4 with TRBJ2-2; D gene uncertain. Trimming shortened V by 8 bases and J by 6 bases, and 10 bases separated the two germline ends. This CDR3 contains 12 residues. The CDR3 sequence is CASANSSGELFL. CDR3 DNA sequence: TGTGCCAGCGCCAATAGTTCCGGGGAGCTGTTTCTT.

J is TRBJ2-4 and V is TRBV4-1, with D possibly TRBD1 on 6 matching bases. Germline V CDR1 and CDR2: MGHRA, YSYEKL. This CDR3 has 12 residues. V was trimmed by 5 bases and J by 6 bases, leaving 8 bases between them. CDR3 DNA: TGCGCCAGCAGCAAAGGGGGAAACATTCAGTACTTC. Its translation: CASSKGGNIQYF.

The rearrangement uses TRBV7-2 and TRBJ2-1; D ambiguous. The ends were cut back, 1 base at V and 1 base at J, with 17 bases in the middle. This CDR3 is built from 18 residues. Germline V lookup: CDR1 SGHTA, CDR2 FQGNSA. CDR3 nucleotides: TGTGCCAGCAGCTTAGGACCCCTCGCGGTTCTTTCCTACAATGAGCAGTTCTTC. Translated, it gives CASSLGPLAVLSYNEQFF.

The chain couples TRBV15 to TRBJ1-5, with 7 bases aligning to TRBD1. The CDR3 runs to 15 residues. From germline, CDR1 is LNHNV and CDR2 YYDKDF (reference sequence). With V trimmed by 2 bases and J by 6 bases, 7 bases remained unmatched. The CDR3, as DNA: TGTGCCACCAGCAGACGTACAGGGGAGGGTCAGCCCCAGCATTTT. Encoded protein: CATSRRTGEGQPQHF. The whole variable domain, filled in from reference TRBV15 and TRBJ1-5, reads DAMVIQNPRYQVTQFGKPVTLSCSQTLNHNVMYWYQQKSSQAPKLLFHYYDKDFNNEADTPDNFQSRRPNTSFCFLDIRSPGLGDTAMYLCATSRRTGEGQPQHFGDGTRLSIL.

This rearrangement joins TRBV6-2 or TRBV6-3 to TRBJ1-1; D is undetermined. This CDR3 has 12 amino acids. Germline CDR1 MNHEY, CDR2 SVGEGT. V gave up 6 bases and J gave up 12 bases, with 17 bases separating them. CDR3 protein: CASSNGVWDSFF. The CDR3, as DNA: TGTGCCAGCAGCAACGGGGTGTGGGATTCTTTCTTT.

This clonotype was detected many times. The chain employs TRBV7-2 and TRBJ1-3; maybe TRBD1 (5 bases). V was shortened by 4 bases and J by 4 bases, with 11 bases between the two germline ends. The CDR3 runs to 14 residues. Germline values: CDR1 SGHTA, CDR2 FQGNSA. CDR3: CASSYQGGGNTIYF. The DNA of the CDR3 is TGTGCCAGCAGCTACCAGGGTGGCGGAAACACCATATATTTT.

The chain combines TRBV20-1 with TRBJ2-3; D may correspond to TRBD1 or TRBD2 (5 bases each). V lost 3 bases to trimming and J lost 6 bases, with 13 bases between them. This CDR3 is 13 amino acids long. The V gene's germline CDR1 is DFQATT and CDR2 SNEGSKA (reference sequence). The CDR3 sequence: CSASGGVRDTQYF. The CDR3 DNA reads TGCAGTGCTAGTGGGGGAGTTAGGGATACGCAGTATTTT.

This clonotype was observed a handful of times. V and J are TRBV7-4 and TRBJ2-3; 8 positions agree with TRBD2. This CDR3 region has 15 residues. Germline loops: CDR1 SGHVT, CDR2 SQSDAQ. With V trimmed by 5 bases and J by 14 bases, 18 bases remained unmatched. CDR3 sequence: CASSRVRTSRPSRYF. The CDR3 bases are TGTGCCAGCAGCCGCGTCCGGACTAGCCGCCCCTCACGGTATTTT.

The sample holds many counts of this clonotype. The rearrangement links TRBV11-3 to TRBJ2-1, with D maybe TRBD1 (5 bases). Germline loops: CDR1 SGHNT, CDR2 YENEEA. The CDR3 sequence is 12 residues long. V was clipped by 3 bases and J by 10 bases, with 10 bases between them. The CDR3 is CASSLQGYEQFF. The CDR3 nucleotides are TGTGCCAGCAGCTTGCAGGGATACGAGCAGTTCTTC.